What follows is one T cell receptor beta chain and its context. These data are taken from a study of shared T cell receptors in the human thymus. Between the trimmed V and J ends, which lost 7 bases and 0 bases, there was a span of 20 bases. The CDR3 is made up of 17 amino acids. Germline V gives CDR1 MNHEY, CDR2 SMNVEV (reference sequence). Clones were sequenced by immunoSEQ multiplex PCR, and TCRdb holds only the in-frame ones, with some missing. Among about 380,000 clones listed, approximately 95% were seen once. Sequencing was carried out using thymocytes. V and J are TRBV27 and TRBJ2-3; D gene uncertain. The sequence was collected from a human donor. As DNA, the CDR3 is TGTGCCAGCACCCTTGACGCACGAAACTATAGCACAGATACGCAGTATTTT. It specifies CASTLDARNYSTDTQYF.